A single sample gave rise to the 14 T cell receptor beta chains below, sequenced in a study of Ad26.COV2.S vaccination and SARS-CoV-2 variants. Clones were read by immunoSEQ multiplex PCR, and TCRdb kept only the in-frame ones, dropping some. The sample lists 350,000 to 500,000 clones; roughly 87% were seen once. Treatment given: some 20 received Ad26.COV2.S at low or high dose, single or two shots; about 5 received placebo; per-sample allocation not given. Sample collection was performed on day 63 after the first vaccine or placebo injection. This specimen consisted of peripheral blood, obtained in a trial of Ad26.COV2.S vaccine versus placebo. These receptors all come from a person between 18 and 65 years old who received the Ad26.COV2.S COVID-19 vaccine or a placebo.

This clone was detected only once. This rearrangement joins TRBV7-2 to TRBJ2-1, with 9 bases fitting TRBD2. The CDR3 totals 15 residues. Germline trimming cut 5 bases from V and 5 bases from J; bases unmatched to any gene: 7. Germline V gene sequence: CDR1 SGHTA, CDR2 FQGNSA. The CDR3 reads CASSLVLAGNNEQFF. DNA of the CDR3: TGTGCCAGCAGCCTCGTACTAGCGGGTAACAATGAGCAGTTCTTC.

The chain employs TRBV7-2 and TRBJ1-6; no reliable D call. The CDR3 is 14 residues long. Germline CDR1 reads SGHTA; CDR2 reads FQGNSA. V was pared by 2 bases and J by 9 bases, with 11 bases between. CDR3 sequence: CASSLSIGPSPLHF. CDR3 coding DNA: TGTGCCAGCAGCTTAAGTATCGGACCTTCACCCCTCCACTTT.

This chain links TRBV5-1 with TRBJ2-3; 12 nucleotides match TRBD2. The CDR3 sequence is 19 residues long. Per germline, CDR1 SGHRS and CDR2 YFSETQ. V was clipped by 6 bases and J by 0 bases; unmatched bases: 14. Here the CDR3 DNA reads TGCGCCAGCACCCGGACTAGCGGGGCAGGAGGTGGAAGCACAGATACGCAGTATTTT. This gives the protein CASTRTSGAGGGSTDTQYF.

This clone was counted once. As DNA, the CDR3 is TGCGCCAGCAGCCAAGAGGCGGGACTAGCGGGGGATACGCAGTATTTT. Translation: CASSQEAGLAGDTQYF. The J gene is TRBJ2-3, the V gene TRBV4-3; TRBD2 matches 13 bases. The trim removed 0 bases at V and 6 bases at J, leaving 3 bases unmatched. There are 16 residues in the CDR3. Germline V gives CDR1 LGHNA, CDR2 YSLEER.

This chain links TRBV5-1 with TRBJ1-1; D is perhaps TRBD1 (5 bases). Germline V CDR1 and CDR2: SGHRS, YFSETQ. The V gene lost 4 bases and the J gene lost 0 bases, with 7 bases spanning the gap. The CDR3 has 13 residues. The CDR3 region has the DNA TGCGCCAGCAGCCCCAGGGTGAACACTGAAGCTTTCTTT. Amino acid sequence: CASSPRVNTEAFF.

The chain combines TRBV5-1 with TRBJ2-2; 12 bases are shared with TRBD1. The CDR3 spans 16 residues. Germline loops: CDR1 SGHRS, CDR2 YFSETQ. Trimming cost V 3 bases and J 7 bases; bases outside gene matches: 7. Here the CDR3 DNA reads TGCGCCAGCAGCTGGCCGGGACAGGGGGCTATCGGGGAGCTGTTTTTT. As protein: CASSWPGQGAIGELFF.

This chain uses TRBV12-5 with TRBJ2-1, with TRBD2 identical over 8 bases. J was trimmed by 0 bases and V by 6 bases; bases with no gene match: 4. The CDR3 is 15 amino acids. The V gene's germline CDR1 is LGHNT and CDR2 FRNRAP. The CDR3 loop reads CASGRAGASYNEQFF. The CDR3 DNA sequence: TGTGCTAGTGGGAGAGCGGGGGCCTCCTACAATGAGCAGTTCTTC.

The J gene is TRBJ1-1, the V gene TRBV5-6; 10 bases are shared with TRBD1. The CDR3 has 17 residues. Trimming removed 2 bases from V and 5 bases from J; junction bases left unmatched: 12. CDR1 is SGHDT, CDR2 YYEEEE, per germline. In DNA, the CDR3 is TGTGCCAGCAGCTTCCTGAGGACAGGGGGATTTTGGACTGAAGCTTTCTTT. Translation gives CASSFLRTGGFWTEAFF.

About this clone: One end of the junction varies from germline; a read error may be responsible. This rearrangement joins TRBV28 to TRBJ2-7; the match to TRBD1 covers 8 bases. The V gene's germline CDR1 is MDHEN and CDR2 SYDVKM. This CDR3 contains 11 residues. The CDR3 spells CASSRTGFKSF. The CDR3 DNA sequence: TGTGCCAGCAGTAGGACAGGGTTTAAGTCCTTC.

The chain links TRBV9 to TRBJ1-2; TRBD1 might be the D (5 bases). The CDR3 is 15 residues long. The germline gives CDR1 SGDLS, CDR2 YYNGEE. Trimming removed 1 base at V and 9 bases at J, with 19 bases between. The CDR3 here is CASSVSPTTVYSYTF. The DNA for the CDR3 is TGTGCCAGCAGCGTATCCCCCACGACAGTCTACAGCTACACCTTC. Full variable domain (missing parts from reference TRBV9 and TRBJ1-2): DSGVTQTPKHLITATGQRVTLRCSPRSGDLSVYWYQQSLDQGLQFLIQYYNGEERAKGNILERFSAQQFPDLHSELNLSSLELGDSALYFCASSVSPTTVYSYTFGSGTRLTVV.

The count of this clone is one. The rearrangement joins TRBV7-3 to TRBJ2-2, with D perhaps TRBD1 (6 bases). CDR1 and CDR2 from the germline V gene are SGHTA and FQGTGA. The CDR3 sequence is 14 residues long. V was trimmed by 3 bases and J by 5 bases, leaving 10 bases between them. In nucleotides, the CDR3 is TGTGCCAGCAGCTTGTTACAGGGTACCGGGGAGCTGTTTTTT. Translating gives CASSLLQGTGELFF.

V usage is TRBV27 and J usage is TRBJ2-1, with D possibly TRBD2 on 5 matching bases. The CDR3 runs 16 residues. V was trimmed by 3 bases and J by 0 bases, leaving 12 bases between them. Germline V lookup: CDR1 MNHEY, CDR2 SMNVEV (reference sequence). The CDR3 coding sequence is TGTGCCAGCAGTTTCCAATTAGCGAGCTCCTACAATGAGCAGTTCTTC. This translates into CASSFQLASSYNEQFF.

The chain joins TRBV2 to TRBJ1-4; 9 nucleotides agree with TRBD1. The V segment lost 5 bases and the J segment 6 bases; nucleotides outside the gene matches: 7. This CDR3 spans 15 amino acids. The germline CDR1 and CDR2 sequences are SNHLY and FYNNEI. The chain's CDR3 is CASSLQGAPDEKLFF. Written as DNA, the CDR3 is TGTGCCAGCAGTTTACAGGGGGCGCCGGATGAAAAACTGTTTTTT.

The V gene is TRBV7-9, the J gene TRBJ1-1; perhaps TRBD1 as D (5 bases). Deletions cut 1 base from V and 2 bases from J, with 8 bases between. The CDR3 length is 14 residues. CDR1 is SEHNR, CDR2 FQNEAQ, per germline (reference sequence). DNA of the CDR3: TGTGCCAGCAGCTTAGGTGGGGCCAACACTGAAGCTTTCTTT. This sequence encodes CASSLGGANTEAFF.